These 2 T cell receptor beta chains originate from one sample sequenced in a study of T-cell reconstitution after alpha-beta-depleted transplantation in children. Construction of the TCRbeta library involved unique molecular identifiers. TCRdb redid the calling of the PCR reads with MiXCR, one entry per CDR3 protein. This sample has 200,000 to 250,000 distinct CDR3 sequences, with roughly a quarter found just once. The material sequenced was PBMCs, mostly from graft donor cells, taken 360 days after TCRalphabeta/CD19-depleted stem cell transplant. These receptors originate from a female patient younger than 10 who had a stem cell transplant for congenital amegakaryocytic thrombocytopenia, so the T cells may come from the graft donor.

This clonotype was observed a handful of times. This CDR3 is CASTTDGYNEQFF. In DNA, the CDR3 is TGTGCCAGCACCACCGACGGCTACAATGAGCAGTTCTTC. This chain uses TRBV12-3 or TRBV12-4 with TRBJ2-1; D is ambiguous. The length of the CDR3 is 13 residues. V shed 7 bases and J shed 3 bases, with 10 bases lying between them.

This clonotype was recorded a few times. The J gene is TRBJ1-3, the V gene TRBV12-3 or TRBV12-4, with TRBD1 identical over 10 bases. The CDR3 has 15 amino acids. The V and J ends lost 7 bases and 5 bases, in that order; junction bases with no gene match: 8. Here the CDR3 reads CASTPDRGRRNTIYF. The CDR3 nucleotides are TGTGCCAGCACCCCTGACAGGGGGCGGCGAAACACCATATATTTT.